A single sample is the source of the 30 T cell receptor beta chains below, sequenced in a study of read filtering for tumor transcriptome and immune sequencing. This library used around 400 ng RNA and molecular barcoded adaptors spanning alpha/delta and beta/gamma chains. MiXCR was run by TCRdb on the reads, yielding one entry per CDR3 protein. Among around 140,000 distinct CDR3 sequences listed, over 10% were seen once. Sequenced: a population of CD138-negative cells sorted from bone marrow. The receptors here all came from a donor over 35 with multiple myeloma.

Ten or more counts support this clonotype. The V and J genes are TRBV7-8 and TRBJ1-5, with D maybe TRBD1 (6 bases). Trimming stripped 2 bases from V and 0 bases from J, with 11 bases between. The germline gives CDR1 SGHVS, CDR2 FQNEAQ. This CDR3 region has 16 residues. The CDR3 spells CASSLRGLDSNQPQHF. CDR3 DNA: TGTGCCAGCAGCTTAAGGGGGTTGGATAGCAATCAGCCCCAGCATTTT. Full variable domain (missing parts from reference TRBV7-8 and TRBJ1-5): GAGVSQSPRYKVAKRGQDVALRCDPISGHVSLFWYQQALGQGPEFLTYFQNEAQLDKSGLPSDRFFAERPEGSVSTLKIQRTQQEDSAVYLCASSLRGLDSNQPQHFGDGTRLSIL.

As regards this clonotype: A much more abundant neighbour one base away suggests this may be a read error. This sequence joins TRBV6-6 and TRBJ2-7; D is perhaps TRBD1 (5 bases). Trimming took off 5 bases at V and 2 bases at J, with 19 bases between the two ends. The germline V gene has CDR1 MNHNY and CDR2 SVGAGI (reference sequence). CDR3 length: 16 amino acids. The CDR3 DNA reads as TGTGCCAGCAGTCCACCAGGGTCCCCCTCTGCCTACGAGCAGTACTTC. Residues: CASSPPGSPSAYEQYF.

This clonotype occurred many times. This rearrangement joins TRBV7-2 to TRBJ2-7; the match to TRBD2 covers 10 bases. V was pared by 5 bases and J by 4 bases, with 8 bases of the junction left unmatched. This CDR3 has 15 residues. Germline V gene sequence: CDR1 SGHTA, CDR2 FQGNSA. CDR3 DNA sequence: TGTGCCAGCAGCCCAGCGGGGGGGATTTCTTACGAGCAGTACTTC. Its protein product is CASSPAGGISYEQYF.

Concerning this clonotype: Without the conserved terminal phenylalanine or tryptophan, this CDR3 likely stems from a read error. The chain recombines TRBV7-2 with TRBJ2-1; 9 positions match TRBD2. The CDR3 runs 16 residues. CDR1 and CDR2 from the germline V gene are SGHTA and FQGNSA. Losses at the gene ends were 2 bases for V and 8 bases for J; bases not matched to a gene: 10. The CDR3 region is CASSLLAGSGYDEQFL. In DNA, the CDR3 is TGTGCCAGCAGCTTACTAGCGGGGTCAGGGTACGATGAGCAGTTCCTC.

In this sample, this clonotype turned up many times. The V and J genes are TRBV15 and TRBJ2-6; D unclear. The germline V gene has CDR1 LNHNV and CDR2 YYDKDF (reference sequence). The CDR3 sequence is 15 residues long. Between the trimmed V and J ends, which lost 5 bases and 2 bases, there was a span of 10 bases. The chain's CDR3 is CATSPVSAGANVLTF. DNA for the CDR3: TGTGCCACCAGCCCCGTTTCAGCTGGGGCCAACGTCCTGACTTTC.

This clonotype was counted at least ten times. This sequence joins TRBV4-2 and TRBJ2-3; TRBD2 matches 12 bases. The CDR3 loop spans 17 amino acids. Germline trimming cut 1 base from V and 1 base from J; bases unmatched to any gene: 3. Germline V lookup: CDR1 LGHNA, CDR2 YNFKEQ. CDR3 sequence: CASSQATSGSGTDTQYF. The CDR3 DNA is TGTGCCAGCAGCCAAGCGACTAGCGGGAGTGGCACAGATACGCAGTATTTT.

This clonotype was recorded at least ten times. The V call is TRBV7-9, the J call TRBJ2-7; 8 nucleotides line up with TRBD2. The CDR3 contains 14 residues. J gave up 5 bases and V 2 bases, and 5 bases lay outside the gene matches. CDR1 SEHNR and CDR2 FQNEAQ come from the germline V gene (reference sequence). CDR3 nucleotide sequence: TGTGCCAGCAGCTTAAAAGGCGGGGGGCACGAGCAGTACTTC. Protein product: CASSLKGGGHEQYF.

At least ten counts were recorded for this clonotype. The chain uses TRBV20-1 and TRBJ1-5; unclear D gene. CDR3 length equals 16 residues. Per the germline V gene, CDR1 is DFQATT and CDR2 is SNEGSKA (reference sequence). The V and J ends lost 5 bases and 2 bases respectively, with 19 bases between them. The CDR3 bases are TGCAGTGCTCGAAAATATGACCCTGCACGCAATCAGCCCCAGCATTTT. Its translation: CSARKYDPARNQPQHF.

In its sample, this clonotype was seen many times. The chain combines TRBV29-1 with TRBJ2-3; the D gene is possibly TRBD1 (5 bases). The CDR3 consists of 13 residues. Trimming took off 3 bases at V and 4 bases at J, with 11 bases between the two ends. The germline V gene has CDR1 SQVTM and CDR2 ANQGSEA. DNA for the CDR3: TGCAGCGTTGATAGGGGATTACCAGATACGCAGTATTTT. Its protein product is CSVDRGLPDTQYF.

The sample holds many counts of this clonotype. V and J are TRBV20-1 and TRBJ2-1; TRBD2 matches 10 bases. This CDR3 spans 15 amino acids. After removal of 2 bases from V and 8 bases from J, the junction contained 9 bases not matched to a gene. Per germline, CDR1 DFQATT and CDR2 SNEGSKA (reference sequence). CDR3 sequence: CSARSASGRGDEQFF. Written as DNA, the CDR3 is TGCAGTGCTAGAAGCGCTAGCGGGAGAGGTGATGAGCAGTTCTTC.

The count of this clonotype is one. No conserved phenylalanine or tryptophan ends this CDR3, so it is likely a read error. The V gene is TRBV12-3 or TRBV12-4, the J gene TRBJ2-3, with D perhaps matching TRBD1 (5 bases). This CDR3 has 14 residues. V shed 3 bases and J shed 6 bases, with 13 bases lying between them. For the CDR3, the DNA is TGTGCCAGCAGTTTTGACAGAATTGCTGATACGCAGTATCTT. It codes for CASSFDRIADTQYL.

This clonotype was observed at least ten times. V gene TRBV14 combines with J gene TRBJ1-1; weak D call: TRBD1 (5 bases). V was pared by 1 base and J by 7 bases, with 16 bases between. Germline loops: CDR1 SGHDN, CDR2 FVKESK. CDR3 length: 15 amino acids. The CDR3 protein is CASSQARGLVFEAFF. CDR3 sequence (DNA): TGTGCCAGCAGCCAAGCGAGGGGCCTAGTTTTTGAAGCTTTCTTT.

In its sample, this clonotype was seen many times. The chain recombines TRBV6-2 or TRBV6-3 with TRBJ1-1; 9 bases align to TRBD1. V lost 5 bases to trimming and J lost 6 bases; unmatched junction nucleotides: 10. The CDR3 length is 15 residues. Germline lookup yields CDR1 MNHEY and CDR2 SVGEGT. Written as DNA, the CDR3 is TGTGCCAGCAGTCCCCAGGGTCGACAGGGGGCTGAAGCTTTCTTT. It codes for CASSPQGRQGAEAFF.

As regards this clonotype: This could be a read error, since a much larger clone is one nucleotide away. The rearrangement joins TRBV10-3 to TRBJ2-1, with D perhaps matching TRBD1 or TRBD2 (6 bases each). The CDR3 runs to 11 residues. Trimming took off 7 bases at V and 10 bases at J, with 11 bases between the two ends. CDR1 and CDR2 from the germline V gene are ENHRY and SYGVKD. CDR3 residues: CAIKGGYEQFF. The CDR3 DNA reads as TGTGCCATCAAGGGGGGTTACGAGCAGTTCTTC.

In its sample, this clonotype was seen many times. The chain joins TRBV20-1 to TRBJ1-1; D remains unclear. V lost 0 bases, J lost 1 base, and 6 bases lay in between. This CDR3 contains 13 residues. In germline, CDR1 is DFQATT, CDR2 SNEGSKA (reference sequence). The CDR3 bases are TGCAGTGCTAGAGATTGGAAGAACACTGAAGCTTTCTTT. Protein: CSARDWKNTEAFF.

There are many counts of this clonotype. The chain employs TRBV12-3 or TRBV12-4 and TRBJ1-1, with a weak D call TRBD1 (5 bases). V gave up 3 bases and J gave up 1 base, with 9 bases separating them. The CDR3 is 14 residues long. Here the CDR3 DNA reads TGTGCCAGCAGTTTCGCAGGGAGGAACACTGAAGCTTTCTTT. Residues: CASSFAGRNTEAFF.

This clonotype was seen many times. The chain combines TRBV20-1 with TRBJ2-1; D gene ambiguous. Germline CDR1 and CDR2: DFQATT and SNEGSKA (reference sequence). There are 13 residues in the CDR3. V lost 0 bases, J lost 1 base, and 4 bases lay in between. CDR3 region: CSARDPSYNEQFF. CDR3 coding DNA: TGCAGTGCTAGAGATCCGTCCTACAATGAGCAGTTCTTC.

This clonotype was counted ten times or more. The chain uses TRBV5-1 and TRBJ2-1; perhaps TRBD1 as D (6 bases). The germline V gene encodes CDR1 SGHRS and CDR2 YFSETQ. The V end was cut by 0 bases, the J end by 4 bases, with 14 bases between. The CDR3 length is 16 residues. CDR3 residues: CASSLASGEVYNEQFF. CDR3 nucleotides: TGCGCCAGCAGCTTGGCATCAGGGGAAGTATACAATGAGCAGTTCTTC.

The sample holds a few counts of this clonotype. The CDR3 region is CASSPGARNQPQHF. The DNA of the CDR3 is TGTGCCAGCAGCCCGGGGGCGAGGAATCAGCCCCAGCATTTT. The gene calls are TRBV6-2 or TRBV6-3 and TRBJ1-5; tentatively, D is TRBD1 (6 bases). From germline, CDR1 is MNHEY and CDR2 SVGEGT. V was trimmed by 6 bases and J by 4 bases, leaving 13 bases between them. The CDR3 sequence is 14 residues long.

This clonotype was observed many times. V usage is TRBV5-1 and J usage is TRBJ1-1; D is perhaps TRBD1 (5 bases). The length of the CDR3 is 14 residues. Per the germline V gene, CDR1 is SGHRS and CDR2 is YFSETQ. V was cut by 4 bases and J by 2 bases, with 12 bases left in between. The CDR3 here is CASSPPGGNTEAFF. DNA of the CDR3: TGCGCCAGCAGCCCACCGGGGGGAAACACTGAAGCTTTCTTT.

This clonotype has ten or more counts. This CDR3 reads CASGLTGGIDEQFF. CDR3 DNA: TGTGCTAGTGGTTTGACAGGGGGGATCGATGAGCAGTTCTTC. V and J are TRBV12-5 and TRBJ2-1; 8 bases line up with TRBD1. J lost 8 bases, V lost 2 bases, and 5 bases had no gene match. CDR1 and CDR2 (germline): LGHNT, FRNRAP. The CDR3 has 14 residues.

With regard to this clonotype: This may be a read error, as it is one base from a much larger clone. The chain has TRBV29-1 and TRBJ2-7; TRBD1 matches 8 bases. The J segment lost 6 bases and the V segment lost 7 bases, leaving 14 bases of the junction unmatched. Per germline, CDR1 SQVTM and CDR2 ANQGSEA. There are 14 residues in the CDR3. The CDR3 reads CSATPGGRVGEQYF. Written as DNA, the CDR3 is TGCAGCGCCACACCAGGGGGCAGGGTAGGCGAGCAGTACTTC.

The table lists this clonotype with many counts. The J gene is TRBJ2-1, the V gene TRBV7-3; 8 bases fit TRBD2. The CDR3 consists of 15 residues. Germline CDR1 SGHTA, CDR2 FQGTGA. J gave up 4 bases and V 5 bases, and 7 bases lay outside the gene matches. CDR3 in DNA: TGTGCCAGCAGCCCCTTAGCGGGACAATACAATGAGCAGTTCTTC. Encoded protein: CASSPLAGQYNEQFF. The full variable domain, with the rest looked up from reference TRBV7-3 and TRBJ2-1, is GAGVSQTPSNKVTEKGKYVELRCDPISGHTALYWYRQSLGQGPEFLIYFQGTGAADDSGLPNDRFFAVRPEGSVSTLKIQRTERGDSAVYLCASSPLAGQYNEQFFGPGTRLTVL.

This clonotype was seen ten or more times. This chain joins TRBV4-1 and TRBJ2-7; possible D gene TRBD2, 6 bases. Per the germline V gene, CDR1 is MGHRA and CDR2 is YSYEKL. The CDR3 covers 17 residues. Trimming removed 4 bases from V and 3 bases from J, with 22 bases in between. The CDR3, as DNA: TGCGCCAGCAGCCCCCCGTCGCGGGACTCCTATTTCTACGAGCAGTACTTC. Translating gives CASSPPSRDSYFYEQYF.

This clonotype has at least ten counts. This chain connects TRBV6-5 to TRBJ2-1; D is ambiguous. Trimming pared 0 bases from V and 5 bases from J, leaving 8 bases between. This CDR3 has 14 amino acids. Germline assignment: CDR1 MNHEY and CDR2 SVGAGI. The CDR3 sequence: CASSYSGWDNEQFF. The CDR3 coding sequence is TGTGCCAGCAGTTACTCAGGATGGGACAATGAGCAGTTCTTC.

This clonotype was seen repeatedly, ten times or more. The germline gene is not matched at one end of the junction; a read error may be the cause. The CDR3 sequence is CASSQGLNTEAFF. The CDR3 nucleotides read TGCGCCAGCAGCCAAGGGCTGAACACTGAAGCTTTCTTT. The chain uses TRBV3-1 and TRBJ1-1; D not certain. CDR1 and CDR2 (germline): LGHDT, YNNKEL (reference sequence). The CDR3 is 13 residues long.

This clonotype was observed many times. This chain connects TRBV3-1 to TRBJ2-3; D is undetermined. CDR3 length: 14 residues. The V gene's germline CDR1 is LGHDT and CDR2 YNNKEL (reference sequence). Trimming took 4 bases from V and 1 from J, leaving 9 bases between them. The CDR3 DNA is TGTGCCAGCAGCCCCTCGCGCGGCACAGATACGCAGTATTTT. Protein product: CASSPSRGTDTQYF.

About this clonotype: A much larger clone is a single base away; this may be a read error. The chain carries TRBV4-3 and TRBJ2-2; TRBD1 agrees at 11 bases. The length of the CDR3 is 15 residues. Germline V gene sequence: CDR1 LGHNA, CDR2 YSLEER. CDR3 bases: TGCGCCAGCCCTCTTGGACAGGGGGCCGCCGGGGGGCTGTTTTTT. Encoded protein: CASPLGQGAAGGLFF.

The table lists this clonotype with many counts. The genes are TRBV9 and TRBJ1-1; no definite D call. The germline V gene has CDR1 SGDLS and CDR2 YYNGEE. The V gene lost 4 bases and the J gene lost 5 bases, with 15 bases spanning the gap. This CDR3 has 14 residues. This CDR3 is CASSPGVGKTEAFF. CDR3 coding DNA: TGTGCCAGCAGCCCCGGCGTGGGAAAGACTGAAGCTTTCTTT.

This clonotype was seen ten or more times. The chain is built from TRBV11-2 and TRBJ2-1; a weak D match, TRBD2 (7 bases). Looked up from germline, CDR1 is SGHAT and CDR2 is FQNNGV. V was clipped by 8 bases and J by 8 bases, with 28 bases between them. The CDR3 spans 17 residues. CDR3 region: CASSGGPAGPSRDEQFF. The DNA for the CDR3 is TGTGCCAGCTCCGGGGGGCCAGCGGGACCCTCCAGGGATGAGCAGTTCTTC.